This T cell receptor (beta chain) derives from a study of OX40 agonist ivuxolimab in advanced cancers. Patients were excluded for autoimmune disease history or systemic immunosuppression. The table came from immunoSEQ multiplex PCR; TCRdb's copy has only in-frame clones and leaves some out. The sample has 70,000 or so clones, roughly 90% seen once. The receptor's source is an adult with an advanced solid tumor such as melanoma, head and neck, liver or kidney cancer. The source was CD4+ or CD8+ T cells sorted from blood, collected in a trial of the OX40 agonist ivuxolimab.

This chain's CDR3 is CASSQVPFSSGANVLTF. The DNA of the CDR3 is TGTGCCAGCAGCCAGGTCCCGTTTAGCTCTGGGGCCAACGTCCTGACTTTC. The chain links TRBV14 to TRBJ2-6; D not certain. V was cut by 3 bases and J by 0 bases, with 12 bases left in between. CDR1 and CDR2 from the germline V gene are SGHDN and FVKESK. The CDR3 loop spans 17 amino acids.